This T cell receptor beta chain originates from a study of spatial heterogeneity in lung cancer (dated by TCRdb to about 2019). For the wider study: More beta-chain than alpha-chain transcripts were consistently detected, likely reflecting higher beta-chain transcript abundance. In the raw uncorrected reads, each unique combination of TCR and UMI appeared more than ten times on average. In non-small cell lung cancer, the study made a quantitative comparison of TCR alpha and beta repertoires among multiple tumor regions, matched nontumor lung and blood. TCR repertoire features were related to nonsynonymous mutation counts determined by whole-exome sequencing of tumor tissue. At surgery, about 210 tumor regions, approximately 64 matched nontumor lung samples and a few dozen PBMC samples were TCR-sequenced for both alpha and beta chains.

This clonotype was seen repeatedly, ten times or more. The clone's antigen remains unknown. No quality values exist for individual bases; no much larger clone is one base distant. As encoded in the germline V gene (reference sequence), CDR1 is MNHEY while CDR2 is SMNVEV. V drops 5 bases and J drops 0 bases, leaving 11 bases in between. The CDR3 runs 15 amino acids, cysteine and phenylalanine included. Only the CDR3 portion is preserved as DNA: 45 bases, with reading frame beginning at the first base. Summary of the overall study and its limitations: Ubiquitous expanded tumor TCRs were found in blood more often at tumor resection than at routine follow-up. Confirming at a functional level the hypothesis that regional TCRs recognize regional mutations was considered to require additional single-cell paired TCR alpha and beta sequencing.

The time point label, as the study defines it: sample taken at primary tumor resection. The donors were 70 or so patients from the lung TRACERx cohort who had early-stage, untreated non-small cell lung cancer. Without any cell sorting, TCR sequencing was performed on whole RNA extracted either from tumor and nontumor lung tissue or from cryopreserved PBMC samples. A patient was chosen for TCR sequencing only when enough RNA was available from at least two tumor regions. The library was prepared using 5' RACE. Sequencing was performed on a NextSeq 500. To allow correction of PCR and sequencing errors, the TCR library protocol tagged every TCR cDNA molecule with a unique molecular identifier. On the study's bioinformatics: Decombinator tools were used for TCR identification, UMI-based error correction and CDR3 extraction. Expanded TCRs were defined as those above a frequency of 2 per 1,000, corresponding to the top 1% of the tumor frequency distribution. Renyi diversity was calculated using the R vegan package after each repertoire was subsampled 100 times to 5,000 TCRs. To build CDR3 similarity networks, amino acid triplet string-kernel similarity was used, and CDR3s were connected when their pairwise similarity was above 0.82. TCRdb handled the public reads itself, with Q25 trimming in fastp and clone calling in MiXCR, and kept productive beta chains. Rows are combined by CDR3 protein, so each entry shows the most common genes and DNA. V and J calls and clone size were set by TCRdb, not the authors. The sample contains 25,000 or so distinct CDR3 sequences, about 3% of them found a single time. The top ten clones comprise less than 35% of the sample.

The rearrangement combines TRBV27 with TRBJ1-5; a tentative D match to TRBD1 spans 6 bases. This sequence was found in a female donor with early-stage non-small cell lung cancer. Material: PBMCs, obtained at surgery. The nucleotide sequence is TGTGCCAGCAGTCCGCAGGGGTATAGCAATCAGCCCCAGCATTTT. The encoded protein is CASSPQGYSNQPQHF.